This T cell receptor (beta chain) was identified during a study of cytomegalovirus exposure and HLA in healthy donors. Unrecorded immune exposures were likely, despite nominal health at sampling. With 4 bases removed from V and 2 bases from J, the gap between germline ends came to 14 bases. Germline V gives CDR1 MDHEN, CDR2 SYDVKM. The CDR3 consists of 15 residues. This PCR relied on a set of 60 Vbeta primers and 13 Jbeta primers. The data were produced by immunoSEQ multiplex PCR, yet TCRdb's version contains in-frame clones alone and is incomplete. The repertoire holds more than 200,000 clones, with roughly 84% as singletons. Broader study findings: HLA alleles showed associations with some 17,000 TCR beta sequences in a later analysis, at a 0.05 false discovery rate. Confirmation was obtained in vitro that a few CMV-associated chains are specific for CMV antigens. Researchers catalogued under 200 TCR beta chains as cytomegalovirus-associated.

The count of this clone is one. Its target is not known. Specimen: PBMCs. The sequence was collected from a human donor in good health. The V and J genes are TRBV28 and TRBJ1-2, with D maybe TRBD1 (6 bases). Here the CDR3 DNA reads TGTGCCAGCAGTTGGGGGGGGCGTAGAAACTATGGCTACACCTTC. This gives the protein CASSWGGRRNYGYTF.